This passage covers 9 T cell receptor beta chains from one sample sequenced in a study of control samples from healthy donors and cancer patients (dated by TCRdb to the early 2020s). Libraries were built with the immunoSEQ multiplex PCR assay. Entries here come from immuneACCESS through TCRdb and include only in-frame sequences with V and J called. Some clones fail to appear in such tables; in the studies checked, an unresolved V gene covers under half of the shortfall, and the cause of the remainder is unknown. This sample has fewer than 200,000 clones in its table, and over 85% of those were observed once. The top ten hold roughly 1.5% of the sample. The sequencing sample was made of blood. These receptors all stem from a man aged 30 to 45 in good health.

The V gene is TRBV18, the J gene TRBJ2-1; 12 nucleotides line up with TRBD1. This CDR3 spans 15 amino acids. Germline CDR1 and CDR2: KGHSH and LQKENI. The V segment lost 5 bases and the J segment 4 bases; nucleotides outside the gene matches: 3. The DNA of the CDR3 is TGTGCCAGCTCAACGGGACAGGGGGCTTACAATGAGCAGTTCTTC. Protein sequence: CASSTGQGAYNEQFF.

This chain uses TRBV5-1 with TRBJ1-4; D unclear. Germline assignment: CDR1 SGHRS and CDR2 YFSETQ. The CDR3 length is 14 residues. Trimming took 4 bases from V and 7 from J, leaving 14 bases between them. As DNA, the CDR3 is TGCGCCAGCAGCCCGAACCGGCGGGGTGAAAAACTGTTTTTT. Its translation: CASSPNRRGEKLFF.

The rearrangement uses TRBV5-4 and TRBJ1-2; D is unclear. V shed 0 bases and J shed 4 bases, with 13 bases lying between them. Looked up from germline, CDR1 is SGHNT and CDR2 is YYREEE (reference sequence). This CDR3 region has 15 residues. CDR3 loop: CASSLAGEGGYGYTF. DNA for the CDR3: TGTGCCAGCAGCTTGGCCGGAGAGGGAGGCTATGGCTACACCTTC.

The chain joins TRBV7-2 to TRBJ2-7; D ambiguous. Germline CDR1 and CDR2: SGHTA and FQGNSA. The CDR3 has 14 residues. V lost 4 bases and J 2 bases, leaving 12 bases between the germline ends. This CDR3 reads CASSSDGVAYEQYF. The CDR3 DNA sequence: TGTGCCAGCAGCTCCGACGGCGTGGCCTACGAGCAGTACTTC.

The chain is built from TRBV6-2 or TRBV6-3 and TRBJ1-5; D is unresolved. Looked up from germline, CDR1 is MNHEY and CDR2 is SVGEGT. Trimming shortened V by 0 bases and J by 6 bases, and 6 bases separated the two germline ends. The CDR3 loop spans 13 amino acids. The CDR3 sequence: CASSYSTLQPQHF. CDR3 DNA: TGTGCCAGCAGTTACTCAACTCTTCAGCCCCAGCATTTT.

The V gene is TRBV6-5, the J gene TRBJ1-3; 7 bases match TRBD1. J gave up 3 bases and V 6 bases, and 5 bases lay outside the gene matches. The germline gives CDR1 MNHEY, CDR2 SVGAGI. The CDR3 consists of 14 residues. In DNA, the CDR3 is TGTGCCAGCAGACCAACAGGGGTTGGAAACACCATATATTTT. It codes for CASRPTGVGNTIYF.

The chain couples TRBV27 to TRBJ1-2; 10 bases are shared with TRBD1. Germline V CDR1 and CDR2: MNHEY, SMNVEV (reference sequence). The CDR3 runs 18 residues. V lost 5 bases, J lost 3 bases, and 15 bases stayed unmatched. For the CDR3, the DNA is TGTGCCAGCAGTCCTTTCTCCGGACAGGGGGAATTGGACTATGGCTACACCTTC. Encoded protein: CASSPFSGQGELDYGYTF.

This chain uses TRBV15 with TRBJ2-3; possibly TRBD1 for D (5 bases). The germline V gene encodes CDR1 LNHNV and CDR2 YYDKDF (reference sequence). The CDR3 has 14 residues. The V gene lost 8 bases and the J gene lost 3 bases, with 15 bases spanning the gap. In nucleotides, the CDR3 is TGTGCCACCTCCTATTGGGGCTTAACAGATACGCAGTATTTT. Protein: CATSYWGLTDTQYF. The full variable domain, completed using reference TRBV15 and TRBJ2-3, is DAMVIQNPRYQVTQFGKPVTLSCSQTLNHNVMYWYQQKSSQAPKLLFHYYDKDFNNEADTPDNFQSRRPNTSFCFLDIRSPGLGDTAMYLCATSYWGLTDTQYFGPGTRLTVL.

V and J are TRBV19 and TRBJ1-4, with D perhaps matching TRBD1 (5 bases). The CDR3 runs to 14 residues. The ends were cut back, 3 bases at V and 5 bases at J, with 10 bases in the middle. Germline V gene sequence: CDR1 LNHDA, CDR2 SQIVND (reference sequence). The CDR3 loop reads CASSIAGSNEKLFF. CDR3 sequence (DNA): TGTGCCAGTAGTATCGCAGGGTCCAATGAAAAACTGTTTTTT.